The 2 T cell receptor beta chains listed next were all sequenced from one sample in a study of OX40 agonist ivuxolimab in advanced cancers. This table comes from immunoSEQ multiplex PCR, and its TCRdb copy is limited to in-frame clones, with some not included. The repertoire consists of some 100,000 clones, with roughly 90% occurring once and the leading ten covering around 0.58%. The specimen was CD4+ or CD8+ T cells sorted from blood, collected in a trial of the OX40 agonist ivuxolimab. The receptor source for this set is an adult with an advanced solid tumor such as melanoma, head and neck, liver or kidney cancer.

The genes are TRBV28 and TRBJ2-1; D might be TRBD2 (5 bases). CDR1 is MDHEN and CDR2 is SYDVKM in the germline V gene. This CDR3 is built from 13 residues. Trimming pared 6 bases from V and 2 bases from J, leaving 8 bases between. CDR3 coding DNA: TGTGCCAGCAGCGAGGGTCCCTACAATGAGCAGTTCTTC. Amino acids: CASSEGPYNEQFF.

The V call is TRBV19, the J call TRBJ2-1; 9 bases fit TRBD1. Germline CDR1 reads LNHDA; CDR2 reads SQIVND (reference sequence). With V trimmed by 3 bases and J by 7 bases, 7 bases remained unmatched. This CDR3 contains 15 residues. CDR3 amino acids: CASSIRGQGVNEQFF. The CDR3 DNA sequence: TGTGCCAGTAGTATTCGGGGACAGGGTGTAAATGAGCAGTTCTTC.